These 27 T cell receptor beta chains share one sample of origin, sequenced in a study of T cell responses to AZD1222 COVID-19 vaccine. The protocol was immunoSEQ multiplex PCR, while the TCRdb copy is restricted to in-frame clones and leaves out a portion. The sample includes more than 85,000 clones, approximately 90% of them seen just once. This specimen was peripheral blood, taken on day 0 of AZD1222 vaccination. The receptors originated from an adult in good health.

The chain combines TRBV7-3 with TRBJ2-7; TRBD2 is a possible D gene (7 bases). V lost 3 bases, J lost 0 bases, and 9 bases lay in between. Germline V gene sequence: CDR1 SGHTA, CDR2 FQGTGA. CDR3 length equals 14 residues. The CDR3 nucleotides read TGTGCCAGCAGCTTGGGGGGGCCCTCCTACGAGCAGTACTTC. This gives the protein CASSLGGPSYEQYF. Full variable domain (outside the CDR3, taken from reference TRBV7-3 and TRBJ2-7): GAGVSQTPSNKVTEKGKYVELRCDPISGHTALYWYRQSLGQGPEFLIYFQGTGAADDSGLPNDRFFAVRPEGSVSTLKIQRTERGDSAVYLCASSLGGPSYEQYFGPGTRLTVT.

J is TRBJ2-7 and V is TRBV7-9, with TRBD1 matching 10 bases. The germline CDR1 and CDR2 sequences are SEHNR and FQNEAQ (reference sequence). The J segment lost 2 bases and the V segment lost 5 bases, leaving 18 bases of the junction unmatched. CDR3 size: 19 residues. The CDR3 DNA reads TGTGCCAGCAGCCTTCGGGACAGGGGACCGGCTGGTAATCCCTACGAGCAGTACTTC. This encodes CASSLRDRGPAGNPYEQYF.

This chain connects TRBV4-3 to TRBJ1-4; tentatively, D is TRBD1 (5 bases). Germline lookup yields CDR1 LGHNA and CDR2 YSLEER. This CDR3 spans 14 amino acids. Trimming left V 3 bases short and J 3 bases short, with 8 bases between. CDR3 DNA sequence: TGCGCCAGCAGCCAGCAGGGAGCTAATGAAAAACTGTTTTTT. Translated: CASSQQGANEKLFF.

The chain is built from TRBV30 and TRBJ1-5, with 8 bases that match TRBD1. The CDR3 runs to 22 residues. Trimming at V came to 1 base and at J to 0 bases, leaving 23 bases not matched to a gene. Looked up from germline, CDR1 is GTSNPN and CDR2 is SVGIG (reference sequence). CDR3 region: CAWSEPRTGFRILDISNQPQHF. The CDR3 DNA reads as TGTGCCTGGAGTGAACCTCGGACAGGGTTCCGGATCCTGGACATTAGCAATCAGCCCCAGCATTTT.

The chain joins TRBV5-6 to TRBJ1-6; 11 bases line up with TRBD1. J was trimmed by 8 bases and V by 2 bases; bases with no gene match: 3. Per germline, CDR1 SGHDT and CDR2 YYEEEE. The CDR3 is 15 amino acids. The chain's CDR3 is CASSFGQGAYSPLHF. The CDR3 nucleotides are TGTGCCAGCAGCTTCGGACAGGGGGCATATTCACCCCTCCACTTT.

This clone showed up just once. The rearrangement uses TRBV2 and TRBJ2-3, with TRBD1 matching 7 bases. The CDR3 has 16 amino acids. The V gene's germline CDR1 is SNHLY and CDR2 FYNNEI. The V gene end was trimmed by 7 bases and the J gene end by 1 base; junction bases not matched to a gene: 11. The CDR3 bases are TGTGCCAGCACCGCGACAGGGTGGGGAGGCACAGATACGCAGTATTTT. Amino acid sequence: CASTATGWGGTDTQYF. The entire variable domain, with the rest obtained from reference TRBV2 and TRBJ2-3, is as follows: EPEVTQTPSHQVTQMGQEVILRCVPISNHLYFYWYRQILGQKVEFLVSFYNNEISEKSEIFDDQFSVERPDGSNFTLKIRSTKLEDSAMYFCASTATGWGGTDTQYFGPGTRLTVL.

The chain is built from TRBV9 and TRBJ2-2; tentative D call: TRBD2 (6 bases). The CDR3 extends over 16 amino acids. V lost 3 bases to trimming and J lost 6 bases, with 18 bases between them. CDR1 SGDLS and CDR2 YYNGEE come from the germline V gene. The CDR3 reads CASSAVSGRTSGELFF. CDR3 sequence (DNA): TGTGCCAGCAGCGCCGTCAGCGGGCGAACGTCCGGGGAGCTGTTTTTT.

This clone has just one count. The V and J genes are TRBV5-1 and TRBJ1-4; D ambiguous. CDR3 size: 16 residues. V shed 0 bases and J shed 6 bases, with 15 bases lying between them. Germline V lookup: CDR1 SGHRS, CDR2 YFSETQ. The CDR3 DNA is TGCGCCAGCAGCTTGGTCCAGAGCCGAGCGGATGAAAAACTGTTTTTT. Its translation is CASSLVQSRADEKLFF.

V usage is TRBV9 and J usage is TRBJ2-5, with 7 bases lining up with TRBD2. Germline CDR1 is SGDLS and CDR2 is YYNGEE. V gave up 0 bases and J gave up 4 bases; unmatched junction bases: 9. The CDR3 runs to 16 residues. CDR3 sequence: CASSVDGSGRGETQYF. The CDR3 DNA reads as TGTGCCAGCAGCGTAGATGGTAGCGGGCGAGGAGAGACCCAGTACTTC.

The rearrangement links TRBV13 to TRBJ2-7, with TRBD1 matching over 9 bases. The germline V gene has CDR1 PRHDT and CDR2 FYEKMQ (reference sequence). The junction had 7 bases not matched to a gene; V was cut back by 5 bases and J by 5 bases. The CDR3 runs 14 residues. The CDR3 nucleotides are TGTGCCAGCAGCCTCGGGACAGGGTGGAACGAGCAGTACTTC. Amino acid sequence: CASSLGTGWNEQYF.

The chain joins TRBV5-1 to TRBJ2-2; D unresolved. Trimming shortened V by 2 bases and J by 4 bases, and 9 bases separated the two germline ends. The CDR3 consists of 14 residues. The germline gives CDR1 SGHRS, CDR2 YFSETQ. The CDR3 loop reads CASSLGVPTGELFF. DNA of the CDR3: TGCGCCAGCAGCTTAGGTGTGCCCACCGGGGAGCTGTTTTTT.

The chain uses TRBV6-1 and TRBJ2-1; 11 bases fit TRBD2. CDR1 is MNHNS and CDR2 is SASEGT in the germline V gene. The V gene end was trimmed by 0 bases and the J gene end by 2 bases; junction bases not matched to a gene: 0. This CDR3 has 16 residues. The CDR3 spells CASSEALAGAYNEQFF. CDR3 nucleotides: TGTGCCAGCAGTGAAGCACTAGCGGGGGCCTACAATGAGCAGTTCTTC.

This chain connects TRBV14 to TRBJ1-1; D is unclear. Germline V gene lookup returns CDR1 SGHDN and CDR2 FVKESK. V was cut by 0 bases and J by 5 bases, with 13 bases left in between. The CDR3 extends over 15 amino acids. The CDR3 sequence: CASSQDPGILTEAFF. Here the CDR3 DNA reads TGTGCCAGCAGCCAAGATCCGGGGATCTTAACTGAAGCTTTCTTT.

The genes are TRBV5-1 and TRBJ1-2, with 7 bases that match TRBD1. After removal of 6 bases from V and 5 bases from J, the junction contained 7 bases not matched to a gene. Germline V gene lookup returns CDR1 SGHRS and CDR2 YFSETQ. This CDR3 comprises 13 residues. CDR3 amino acids: CASTRQGLYGYTF. The CDR3 DNA sequence: TGCGCCAGCACCAGACAGGGCCTATATGGCTACACCTTC.

This chain joins TRBV10-3 and TRBJ2-3; 10 positions match TRBD2. Germline CDR1 is ENHRY and CDR2 is SYGVKD. This CDR3 region has 17 residues. Losses at the gene ends were 6 bases for V and 1 base for J; bases not matched to a gene: 10. As DNA, the CDR3 is TGTGCCATCAGAATCGGAGCGGGGGGGCGTGGCACAGATACGCAGTATTTT. It translates to CAIRIGAGGRGTDTQYF.

The gene calls are TRBV27 and TRBJ1-6; the match to TRBD1 covers 7 bases. The germline gives CDR1 MNHEY, CDR2 SMNVEV (reference sequence). CDR3 length: 14 amino acids. The J segment lost 9 bases and the V segment lost 5 bases, leaving 7 bases of the junction unmatched. The CDR3 spells CASSITGEISPLHF. The CDR3 nucleotides read TGTGCCAGCAGTATCACAGGGGAGATTTCACCCCTCCACTTT.

The J gene is TRBJ1-2, the V gene TRBV28, with TRBD1 identical over 10 bases. Germline CDR1 reads MDHEN; CDR2 reads SYDVKM. Germline trimming cut 4 bases from V and 2 bases from J; bases unmatched to any gene: 4. This CDR3 contains 15 residues. CDR3 protein: CASSSRGQGNYGYTF. CDR3 DNA: TGTGCCAGCAGTTCAAGGGGACAGGGGAACTATGGCTACACCTTC.

V usage is TRBV7-2 and J usage is TRBJ1-5; D perhaps matches TRBD1 (6 bases). V lost 5 bases, J lost 4 bases, and 18 bases lay in between. From germline, CDR1 is SGHTA and CDR2 FQGNSA. The CDR3 loop spans 16 amino acids. CDR3 nucleotides: TGTGCCAGCAGCGAGTCATCGGGGGCTGGAAATCAGCCCCAGCATTTT. Its translation is CASSESSGAGNQPQHF.

The CDR3 sequence is CAIRAGGLELFF. The CDR3 DNA follows: TGTGCCATCAGAGCGGGGGGACTGGAGCTGTTTTTT. The chain joins TRBV10-3 to TRBJ2-2; 9 nucleotides match TRBD2. CDR1 and CDR2 from the germline V gene are ENHRY and SYGVKD. V was pared by 6 bases and J by 10 bases, with 3 bases of the junction left unmatched. The CDR3 extends over 12 amino acids.

The rearrangement uses TRBV5-4 and TRBJ1-1; a possible D gene is TRBD1 (6 bases). The CDR3 has 13 residues. Looked up from germline, CDR1 is SGHNT and CDR2 is YYREEE (reference sequence). V lost 3 bases and J lost 5, with 11 bases in between. CDR3 in amino acids: CASSSDRRTEAFF. The CDR3 DNA follows: TGTGCCAGCAGCTCTGACAGGAGGACTGAAGCTTTCTTT. Looking up the rest from reference TRBV5-4 and TRBJ1-1 gives the full variable domain: ETGVTQSPTHLIKTRGQQVTLRCSSQSGHNTVSWYQQALGQGPQFIFQYYREEENGRGNFPPRFSGLQFPNYSSELNVNALELDDSALYLCASSSDRRTEAFFGQGTRLTVV.

The chain links TRBV7-3 to TRBJ1-4; 7 bases line up with TRBD1. This CDR3 region has 13 residues. Germline V lookup: CDR1 SGHTA, CDR2 FQGTGA. The V segment lost 4 bases and the J segment 12 bases; nucleotides outside the gene matches: 8. In DNA form, the CDR3 reads TGTGCCAGCAGCTCTCAGACAGGGTCGGAACTGTTTTTT. This sequence encodes CASSSQTGSELFF.

V gene TRBV5-1 combines with J gene TRBJ2-1, with TRBD2 matching 10 bases. The J segment lost 5 bases and the V segment lost 1 base, leaving 0 bases of the junction unmatched. Germline CDR1 reads SGHRS; CDR2 reads YFSETQ. CDR3 length equals 14 residues. CDR3 DNA: TGCGCCAGCAGCTTGACTAGCGGGAACAATGAGCAGTTCTTC. Its translation is CASSLTSGNNEQFF.

The chain links TRBV7-9 to TRBJ2-5; the D gene is possibly TRBD2 (6 bases). CDR3 length: 13 amino acids. Between the trimmed V and J ends, which lost 5 bases and 3 bases, there was a span of 10 bases. In germline, CDR1 is SEHNR, CDR2 FQNEAQ (reference sequence). CDR3 in amino acids: CASSMGLEETQYF. The CDR3 nucleotides are TGTGCCAGCAGCATGGGACTGGAAGAGACCCAGTACTTC.

J is TRBJ1-1 and V is TRBV7-9, with a possible D match to TRBD1 (5 bases). The CDR3 has 16 residues. Germline lookup yields CDR1 SEHNR and CDR2 FQNEAQ (reference sequence). V lost 5 bases and J 3 bases, leaving 19 bases between the germline ends. CDR3 nucleotides: TGTGCCAGCAGCCCCGCGTTCGGGGCCTGGGACACTGAAGCTTTCTTT. Protein product: CASSPAFGAWDTEAFF.

This chain uses TRBV6-5 with TRBJ2-1, with TRBD2 matching 10 bases. Germline values: CDR1 MNHEY, CDR2 SVGAGI. CDR3 length equals 16 residues. V lost 0 bases and J lost 9; bases outside the gene matches: 8. CDR3 residues: CASSYSVELAGSEQFF. CDR3 DNA sequence: TGTGCCAGCAGTTACTCGGTTGAACTAGCGGGATCTGAGCAGTTCTTC.

J is TRBJ2-1 and V is TRBV3-1 (or the pseudogene TRBV3-2), with TRBD2 matching 11 bases. The CDR3 is 15 amino acids. After removal of 6 bases from V and 7 bases from J, the junction contained 8 bases not matched to a gene. The germline V gene encodes CDR1 LGHDT and CDR2 YNNKEL (reference sequence). The CDR3 loop reads CASSRTSGSKNEQFF. CDR3 bases: TGTGCCAGCAGTCGTACTAGCGGGAGTAAGAATGAGCAGTTCTTC.

The chain links TRBV7-6 to TRBJ2-7, with a possible D match to TRBD1 (6 bases). Trimming took 5 bases from V and 6 from J, leaving 14 bases between them. The CDR3 loop spans 13 amino acids. Germline V gene sequence: CDR1 SGHVS, CDR2 FNYEAQ. The CDR3 DNA follows: TGTGCCAGCAGCGCTAACAGGGCTGGCGAGCAGTACTTC. The encoded protein is CASSANRAGEQYF.